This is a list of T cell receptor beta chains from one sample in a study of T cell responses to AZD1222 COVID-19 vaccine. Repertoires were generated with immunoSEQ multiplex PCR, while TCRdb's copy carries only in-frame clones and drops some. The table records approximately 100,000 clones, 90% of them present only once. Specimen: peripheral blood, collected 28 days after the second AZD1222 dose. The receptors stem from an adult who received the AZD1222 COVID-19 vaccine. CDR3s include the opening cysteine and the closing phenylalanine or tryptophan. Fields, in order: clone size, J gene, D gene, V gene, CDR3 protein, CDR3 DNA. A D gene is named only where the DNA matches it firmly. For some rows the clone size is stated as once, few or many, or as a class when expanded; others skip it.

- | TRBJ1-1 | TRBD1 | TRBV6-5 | CASHQQGEAFF | TGTGCCAGCCACCAACAGGGGGAAGCTTTCTTT
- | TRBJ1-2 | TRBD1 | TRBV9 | CASSVARTGGDYGYTF | TGTGCCAGCAGCGTAGCTCGGACAGGGGGGGACTATGGCTACACCTTC
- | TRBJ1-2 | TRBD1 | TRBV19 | CASSSGWQGADYGYTF | TGTGCCAGTAGTAGCGGGTGGCAGGGGGCGGATTATGGCTACACCTTC
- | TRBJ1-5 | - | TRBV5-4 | CASSLDVDQPQHF | TGTGCCAGCAGCTTGGATGTCGATCAGCCCCAGCATTTT
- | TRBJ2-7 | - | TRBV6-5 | CASSYLPKRQGGEQYF | TGTGCCAGCAGTTACCTCCCTAAGCGACAGGGAGGCGAGCAGTACTTC
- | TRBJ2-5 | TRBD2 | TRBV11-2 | CASSLVRGKETQYF | TGTGCCAGCAGCTTAGTGCGGGGGAAAGAGACCCAGTACTTC
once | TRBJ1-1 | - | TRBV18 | CASSPLADLMNTEAFF | TGTGCCAGCTCACCACTTGCGGACCTAATGAACACTGAAGCTTTCTTT
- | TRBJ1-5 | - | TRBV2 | CASSEAVGRYSNQPQHF | TGTGCCAGCAGTGAAGCAGTAGGGCGCTATAGCAATCAGCCCCAGCATTTT
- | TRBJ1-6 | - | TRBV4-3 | CASSPTDSRNSPLHF | TGCGCCAGCAGTCCGACGGACAGCAGGAATTCACCCCTCCACTTT
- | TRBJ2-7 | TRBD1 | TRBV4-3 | CASSQGTGRLEQYF | TGCGCCAGCAGCCAAGGGACAGGGCGACTCGAGCAGTACTTC
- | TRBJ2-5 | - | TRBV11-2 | CASSLISGTMGETQYF | TGTGCCAGCAGCTTAATCTCAGGAACCATGGGAGAGACCCAGTACTTC
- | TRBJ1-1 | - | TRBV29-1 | CSGGTGGEAFF | TGCAGCGGGGGGACCGGGGGTGAAGCTTTCTTT
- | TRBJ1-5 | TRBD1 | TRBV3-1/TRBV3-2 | CASSQDWPGQGSGNQPQHF | TGTGCCAGCAGCCAAGATTGGCCGGGACAGGGATCGGGCAATCAGCCCCAGCATTTT
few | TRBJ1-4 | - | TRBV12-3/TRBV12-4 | CASSRVDEKLFF | TGTGCCAGCTCCCGGGTAGATGAAAAACTGTTTTTT
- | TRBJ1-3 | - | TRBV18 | CASSPNSGNTIYF | TGTGCCAGCTCACCGAACTCTGGAAACACCATATATTTT
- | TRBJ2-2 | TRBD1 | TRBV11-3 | CASTPGGQGAGELFF | TGTGCCAGCACTCCAGGGGGACAGGGGGCCGGGGAGCTGTTTTTT
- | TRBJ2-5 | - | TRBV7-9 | CASSLAEFVKETQYF | TGTGCCAGCAGCTTAGCGGAGTTTGTTAAAGAGACCCAGTACTTC
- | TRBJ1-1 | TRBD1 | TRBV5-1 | CASSWAGQMDTEAFF | TGCGCCAGCAGCTGGGCGGGACAGATGGATACTGAAGCTTTCTTT
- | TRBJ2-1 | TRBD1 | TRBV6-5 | CASSRDRVNEQFF | TGTGCCAGCAGTAGGGACAGGGTCAATGAGCAGTTCTTC
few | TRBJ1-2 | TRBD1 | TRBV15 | CATSSGQANYGYTF | TGTGCCACCAGCAGCGGACAGGCTAACTATGGCTACACCTTC
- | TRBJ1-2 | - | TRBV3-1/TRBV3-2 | CASSQSVGRNYGYTF | TGTGCCAGCAGCCAATCTGTCGGCCGCAACTATGGCTACACCTTC
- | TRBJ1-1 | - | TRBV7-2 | CASSFMENTEAFF | TGTGCCAGCAGCTTCATGGAGAACACTGAAGCTTTCTTT
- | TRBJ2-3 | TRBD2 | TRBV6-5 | CASSYFAGGPGDTQYF | TGTGCCAGCAGTTACTTCGCGGGGGGGCCAGGAGATACGCAGTATTTT
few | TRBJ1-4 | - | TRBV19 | CASRGQQGDEKLFF | TGTGCCAGTAGGGGACAACAAGGAGATGAAAAACTGTTTTTT
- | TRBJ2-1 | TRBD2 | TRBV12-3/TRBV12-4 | CASSLGTRGQFF | TGTGCCAGCAGTTTAGGGACTAGAGGGCAGTTCTTC
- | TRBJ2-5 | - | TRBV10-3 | CAISPGTPQETQYF | TGTGCCATCAGTCCCGGGACGCCGCAAGAGACCCAGTACTTC
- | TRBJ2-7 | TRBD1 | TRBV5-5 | CASSLKTTGALEQYF | TGTGCCAGCAGCTTGAAGACGACAGGGGCCCTCGAGCAGTACTTC